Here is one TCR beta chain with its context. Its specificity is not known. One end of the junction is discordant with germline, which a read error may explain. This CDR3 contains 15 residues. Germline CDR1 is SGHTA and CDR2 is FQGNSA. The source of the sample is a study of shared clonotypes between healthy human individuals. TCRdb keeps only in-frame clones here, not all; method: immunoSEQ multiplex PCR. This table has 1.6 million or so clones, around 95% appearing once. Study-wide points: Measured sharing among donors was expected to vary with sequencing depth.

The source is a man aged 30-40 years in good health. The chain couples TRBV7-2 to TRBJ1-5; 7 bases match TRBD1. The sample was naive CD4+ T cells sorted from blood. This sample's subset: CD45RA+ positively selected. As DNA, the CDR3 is TGTGCCAGCAGCCTAGCGCAGGGGGGCAATCAGCCCCAGCATTTT. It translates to CASSLAQGGNQPQHF.